A single sample gave rise to the 23 T cell receptor beta chains below, sequenced in a study of blood T cell repertoires in COVID-19. Here immunoSEQ multiplex PCR was the method, and the copy in TCRdb shows in-frame clones only, minus some. This table has 97,000 or so clones, 70% to 85% appearing once. The sequencing input was peripheral blood. These receptor sequences come from a man between 70 and 80 years old with acute or convalescent COVID-19.

The rearrangement links TRBV7-9 to TRBJ2-2; TRBD2 agrees at 14 bases. CDR3 size: 17 residues. Germline assignment: CDR1 SEHNR and CDR2 FQNEAQ (reference sequence). V shed 5 bases and J 6 bases; nucleotides not matched to a gene: 8. DNA of the CDR3: TGTGCCAGCAGCCCGGGACTAGCGGGAGTAGGCCCCGGGGAGCTGTTTTTT. Translation: CASSPGLAGVGPGELFF. The full variable domain, completed using reference TRBV7-9 and TRBJ2-2, is DTGVSQNPRHKITKRGQNVTFRCDPISEHNRLYWYRQTLGQGPEFLTYFQNEAQLEKSRLLSDRFSAERPKGSFSTLEIQRTEQGDSAMYLCASSPGLAGVGPGELFFGEGSRLTVL.

This chain uses TRBV19 with TRBJ2-7, with 7 positions matching TRBD2. V shed 4 bases and J 0 bases; nucleotides not matched to a gene: 9. CDR3 length: 16 amino acids. CDR1 is LNHDA and CDR2 is SQIVND in the germline V gene (reference sequence). The CDR3 bases are TGTGCCAGTAGTAACCAACAGCGGGATCCCTCCTACGAGCAGTACTTC. It encodes CASSNQQRDPSYEQYF.

This clone was observed a handful of times. The chain is built from TRBV7-8 and TRBJ1-2, with 7 bases aligning to TRBD1. The CDR3 loop spans 15 amino acids. The V gene end was trimmed by 4 bases and the J gene end by 4 bases; junction bases not matched to a gene: 9. In germline, CDR1 is SGHVS, CDR2 FQNEAQ. The CDR3 here is CASSSSGWDSYGYTF. The CDR3 bases are TGTGCCAGCAGCTCTTCAGGGTGGGACAGCTATGGCTACACCTTC.

The gene calls are TRBV11-1 and TRBJ2-1; TRBD1 might be the D (5 bases). V lost 2 bases and J 2 bases, leaving 10 bases between the germline ends. The CDR3 is made up of 15 amino acids. Germline values: CDR1 SGHAT, CDR2 FQDESV (reference sequence). The CDR3 protein is CASSLRGAAYNEQFF. CDR3 nucleotide sequence: TGTGCCAGCAGCTTAAGGGGCGCCGCCTACAATGAGCAGTTCTTC.

The chain carries TRBV28 and TRBJ1-4; D unresolved. Germline V gene sequence: CDR1 MDHEN, CDR2 SYDVKM. V lost 4 bases and J lost 7, with 13 bases in between. The CDR3 has 14 residues. CDR3 loop: CASSSYRGIEKLFF. For the CDR3, the DNA is TGTGCCAGCAGTTCCTACCGGGGTATTGAAAAACTGTTTTTT.

The V and J genes are TRBV30 and TRBJ1-2; D ambiguous. V was cut by 7 bases and J by 7 bases, with 19 bases left in between. CDR1 and CDR2 (germline): GTSNPN, SVGIG (reference sequence). The CDR3 contains 13 residues. The CDR3 region is CAYSRVSGLGYTF. The CDR3 coding sequence is TGTGCCTACTCCCGAGTGTCAGGCCTTGGCTACACCTTC.

The rearrangement links TRBV4-1 to TRBJ2-2; the match to TRBD2 covers 9 bases. V trimming: 4 bases; J trimming: 5 bases; junction bases outside the gene matches: 5. From germline, CDR1 is MGHRA and CDR2 YSYEKL. The CDR3 is made up of 15 amino acids. The CDR3 sequence is CASSLGLAGTGELFF. The DNA for the CDR3 is TGCGCCAGCAGCCTTGGGCTAGCGGGGACCGGGGAGCTGTTTTTT.

The V gene is TRBV15, the J gene TRBJ1-1, with D possibly being TRBD1 (6 bases). V shed 3 bases and J shed 11 bases, with 22 bases lying between them. The CDR3 is made up of 15 amino acids. Germline values: CDR1 LNHNV, CDR2 YYDKDF (reference sequence). The CDR3 sequence: CATSSPQGPVREAFF. CDR3 in DNA: TGTGCCACCAGCAGTCCCCAGGGGCCTGTACGTGAGGCTTTCTTT.

Only a few counts were recorded for this clone. The CDR3 loop is CAWTWGGRTYNEQFF. CDR3 DNA sequence: TGTGCCTGGACCTGGGGCGGGAGGACCTACAATGAGCAGTTCTTC. The chain uses TRBV30 and TRBJ2-1, with 8 positions matching TRBD2. CDR3 length: 15 residues. Germline-derived CDR1 and CDR2 are GTSNPN and SVGIG (reference sequence). J was trimmed by 2 bases and V by 4 bases; bases with no gene match: 7.

The chain uses TRBV9 and TRBJ1-1, with a tentative D call TRBD1 (5 bases). Trimming removed 1 base at V and 11 bases at J, with 15 bases between. The CDR3 runs 13 residues. Looked up from germline, CDR1 is SGDLS and CDR2 is YYNGEE. The CDR3 sequence: CASSVIGAPGAFF. DNA for the CDR3: TGTGCCAGCAGCGTAATTGGGGCCCCAGGGGCTTTCTTT.

The gene calls are TRBV5-4 and TRBJ2-7; D gene uncertain. Germline CDR1 and CDR2: SGHNT and YYREEE (reference sequence). V lost 4 bases and J 5 bases, leaving 19 bases between the germline ends. The CDR3 is made up of 15 amino acids. CDR3 bases: TGTGCCAGCAGCCCCGGTGAGCCAAACGTCCACGAGCAGTACTTC. It encodes CASSPGEPNVHEQYF.

This clone was observed a handful of times. This sequence joins TRBV2 and TRBJ1-5; 7 nucleotides line up with TRBD1. This CDR3 spans 14 amino acids. Germline trimming cut 6 bases from V and 3 bases from J; bases unmatched to any gene: 5. CDR1 is SNHLY, CDR2 FYNNEI, per germline. The CDR3: CASSSGQPNQPQHF. CDR3 nucleotides: TGTGCCAGCAGCTCGGGACAGCCCAATCAGCCCCAGCATTTT.

The chain links TRBV7-6 to TRBJ2-1; TRBD2 aligns across 7 bases. J lost 5 bases, V lost 3 bases, and 10 bases had no gene match. The CDR3 is 16 residues long. In germline, CDR1 is SGHVS, CDR2 FNYEAQ. Here the CDR3 reads CASSLTAGGGHNEQFF. The CDR3 nucleotides are TGTGCCAGCAGCTTGACGGCTGGGGGGGGACACAATGAGCAGTTCTTC.

This chain connects TRBV7-9 to TRBJ2-1; 9 bases map to TRBD1. This CDR3 contains 15 residues. In germline, CDR1 is SEHNR, CDR2 FQNEAQ (reference sequence). V lost 3 bases and J lost 6; bases outside the gene matches: 6. Here the CDR3 reads CASSFGTGIGNEQFF. The CDR3 coding sequence is TGTGCCAGCAGCTTTGGGACAGGGATAGGCAATGAGCAGTTCTTC.

This clone appeared once. The rearrangement joins TRBV5-1 to TRBJ2-5; maybe TRBD1 (5 bases). Germline CDR1 and CDR2: SGHRS and YFSETQ. The CDR3 is 13 residues long. V lost 2 bases and J lost 3, with 8 bases in between. The CDR3 is CASSFEQEETQYF. CDR3 bases: TGCGCCAGCAGCTTCGAACAGGAAGAGACCCAGTACTTC.

This rearrangement joins TRBV3-1 (or the pseudogene TRBV3-2) to TRBJ1-2, with 9 bases lining up with TRBD1. V lost 2 bases to trimming and J lost 4 bases; unmatched junction nucleotides: 8. CDR3 size: 16 residues. Germline loops: CDR1 LGHDT, CDR2 YNNKEL (reference sequence). DNA for the CDR3: TGTGCCAGCAGCCAATCCGGACAGGGGAATTCCTATGGCTACACCTTC. It specifies CASSQSGQGNSYGYTF.

This clone has more than one count but fewer than ten. The chain has TRBV7-3 and TRBJ2-1; D may be TRBD2 (6 bases). CDR3 size: 15 residues. Germline CDR1 SGHTA, CDR2 FQGTGA. V was trimmed by 6 bases and J by 5 bases, leaving 17 bases between them. In DNA, the CDR3 is TGTGCCAGCAGTCATGGGGGACTGGGTAACAATGAGCAGTTCTTC. Protein: CASSHGGLGNNEQFF. The full variable domain, in which reference TRBV7-3 and TRBJ2-1 provide the parts outside the CDR3, is GAGVSQTPSNKVTEKGKYVELRCDPISGHTALYWYRQSLGQGPEFLIYFQGTGAADDSGLPNDRFFAVRPEGSVSTLKIQRTERGDSAVYLCASSHGGLGNNEQFFGPGTRLTVL.

The chain combines TRBV27 with TRBJ1-2, with TRBD1 matching over 9 bases. The V gene end was trimmed by 3 bases and the J gene end by 5 bases; junction bases not matched to a gene: 7. CDR3 size: 15 residues. Germline V gene lookup returns CDR1 MNHEY and CDR2 SMNVEV (reference sequence). The CDR3 nucleotides are TGTGCCAGCAGTTTCGGACAGGGGAAAGGGTATGGCTACACCTTC. Encoded protein: CASSFGQGKGYGYTF.

The V gene is TRBV19, the J gene TRBJ1-5, with a tentative D call TRBD1 (5 bases). The germline CDR1 and CDR2 sequences are LNHDA and SQIVND (reference sequence). This CDR3 has 12 amino acids. Trimming shortened V by 5 bases and J by 4 bases, and 6 bases separated the two germline ends. The CDR3 loop reads CASSPGNQPQHF. CDR3 coding DNA: TGTGCCAGTAGTCCAGGGAATCAGCCCCAGCATTTT.

This chain connects TRBV6-5 to TRBJ1-5, with 7 bases lining up with TRBD1. The CDR3 runs to 13 residues. The junction had 8 bases not matched to a gene; V was cut back by 9 bases and J by 6 bases. Germline CDR1 and CDR2: MNHEY and SVGAGI. This chain's CDR3 is CASQQGQGQPQHF. As DNA, the CDR3 is TGTGCCAGTCAACAGGGGCAGGGTCAGCCCCAGCATTTT.

This clone was observed a single time. The gene calls are TRBV28 and TRBJ1-1, with 7 bases matching TRBD1. The germline V gene has CDR1 MDHEN and CDR2 SYDVKM. CDR3 length equals 12 residues. With V trimmed by 5 bases and J by 7 bases, 4 bases remained unmatched. The CDR3 loop reads CASSEDRVEAFF. CDR3 in DNA: TGTGCCAGCAGTGAAGACAGGGTTGAAGCTTTCTTT.

The chain recombines TRBV23-1 with TRBJ2-7, with 7 bases lining up with TRBD1. TRBV23-1 is noted as an ORF with a role that remains uncertain. V shed 7 bases and J 3 bases; nucleotides not matched to a gene: 21. The CDR3 has 18 residues. Written as DNA, the CDR3 is TGCGCCAGCATTTCGGACAGGCGTCCCATCCCCTCGCTCTACGAGCAGTACTTC. Its translation: CASISDRRPIPSLYEQYF.

The V and J genes are TRBV15 and TRBJ1-6; D unresolved. Germline V lookup: CDR1 LNHNV, CDR2 YYDKDF (reference sequence). The germline V and J ends were trimmed by 3 bases and 6 bases, with 9 bases remaining between them. This CDR3 has 14 residues. CDR3 residues: CATSSRGGNSPLHF. The CDR3 nucleotides are TGTGCCACCAGCAGCCGGGGTGGTAATTCACCCCTCCACTTT.